These T cell receptor beta chains were read from a single sample in a study of blood T cell repertoires in COVID-19. Assay: immunoSEQ multiplex PCR; the TCRdb copy retains only in-frame clones and omits some. The table has 100,000 to 150,000 clones, roughly four fifths seen once. Input material: peripheral blood. The receptors derive from a man aged 55 to 70 with acute or convalescent COVID-19. Each CDR3 is given with its conserved first and last residue. A D gene is named only where the DNA matches it firmly. Size is stated for part of the rows, as once, few or many counts, or as a class when the clone is expanded.

j_call v_call d_call clone_size cdr3_nt cdr3_aa
TRBJ1-2 TRBV5-1 . . TGCGCCAGCAGCTTGGTCCGGGGTGGCTACACCTTC CASSLVRGGYTF
TRBJ2-3 TRBV19 TRBD2 . TGTGCCAGTAGTATTCAAGCGGGGACTAGCACAGATACGCAGTATTTT CASSIQAGTSTDTQYF
TRBJ2-7 TRBV2 . . TGTGCCAGCAGTGATCAGATACCCTCCTACGAGCAGTACTTC CASSDQIPSYEQYF
TRBJ2-1 TRBV10-1 TRBD2 few TGCGCCAGCAGTGAGTCTCAGGCGGGGGGGCAGTTCTTC CASSESQAGGQFF
TRBJ2-7 TRBV2 . few TGTGCCAGCAGTGAATACGGGGGCTACGAGCAGTACTTC CASSEYGGYEQYF
TRBJ1-2 TRBV27 TRBD1 . TGTGCCAGCAGCCGGACAGGGAACGTACATGGCTACACCTTC CASSRTGNVHGYTF
TRBJ1-6 TRBV27 TRBD1 . TGTGCCAGCAGGCTGGGACAGAATTCCTATAATTCACCCCTCCACTTT CASRLGQNSYNSPLHF
TRBJ1-1 TRBV19 . . TGTGCCAGTAGTATTCAGGGGCGCACTGAAGCTTTCTTT CASSIQGRTEAFF
TRBJ1-4 TRBV15 . . TGTGCCACCAGCAGGGGGAAGGGGTCTGGTGAAAAACTGTTTTTT CATSRGKGSGEKLFF
TRBJ2-3 TRBV21-1 . . TGTGCCAGCAGCAAACCCGCTCAAATAAATCGAGGAGATACGCAGTATTTT CASSKPAQINRGDTQYF
TRBJ1-2 TRBV30 . . TGTGCCTGGAGTGCAAGGGGCCCCAACTATGGCTACACCTTC CAWSARGPNYGYTF
TRBJ1-1 TRBV7-9 . . TGTGCCAGCAGTGCGCCGGGACACTCGAACACTGAAGCTTTCTTT CASSAPGHSNTEAFF
TRBJ2-4 TRBV4-1 . few TGCGCCAGCAGCCAAGGTCGGGGTTCCAAAAACATTCAGTACTTC CASSQGRGSKNIQYF
TRBJ2-4 TRBV19 . . TGTGCCAGTAGTATAGTGGGTAGCCAGAAAAACATTCAGTACTTC CASSIVGSQKNIQYF